The 27 T cell receptor beta chains below were found in one sample sequenced in a study of blood T cell repertoires in COVID-19. TCRdb keeps only in-frame clones here, not all; method: immunoSEQ multiplex PCR. This table has some 120,000 clones, 81% appearing once. Sequencing used peripheral blood. The receptors shown here come from a human donor in a cohort sampled during active COVID-19.

In its sample, this clone was seen once. The chain links TRBV10-2 to TRBJ2-7; TRBD2 is a possible D gene (6 bases). The germline V and J ends were trimmed by 7 bases and 7 bases, with 20 bases remaining between them. The V gene's germline CDR1 is WSHSY and CDR2 SAAADI. CDR3 length: 14 residues. The CDR3 DNA reads as TGCGCCAGCACCGAGGTAGCGGAGGCCCGGGAGCAGTACTTC. This sequence encodes CASTEVAEAREQYF.

The chain uses TRBV7-3 and TRBJ1-2; 7 bases are a match to TRBD1. V lost 6 bases, J lost 4 bases, and 11 bases stayed unmatched. This CDR3 has 15 amino acids. Looked up from germline, CDR1 is SGHTA and CDR2 is FQGTGA. The DNA of the CDR3 is TGTGCCAGCAGTCCTTCAGGGGGGATTGGCTATGGCTACACCTTC. Translating it yields CASSPSGGIGYGYTF.

The chain recombines TRBV7-2 with TRBJ2-3, with 7 bases lining up with TRBD1. The CDR3 contains 13 residues. The J segment lost 5 bases and the V segment lost 3 bases, leaving 2 bases of the junction unmatched. Germline V CDR1 and CDR2: SGHTA, FQGNSA. The CDR3 DNA follows: TGTGCCAGCAGCTTGAACAGGGGAGATACGCAGTATTTT. Its translation is CASSLNRGDTQYF.

The chain recombines TRBV6-5 with TRBJ1-5; TRBD1 matches at 7 bases. Germline V CDR1 and CDR2: MNHEY, SVGAGI. The CDR3 loop spans 15 amino acids. Trimming removed 0 bases from V and 5 bases from J; junction bases left unmatched: 4. The CDR3 bases are TGTGCCAGCAGTTACTCGAACAGGGGAGATCAGCCCCAGCATTTT. Its translation is CASSYSNRGDQPQHF.

The V and J genes are TRBV3-1 (or the pseudogene TRBV3-2) and TRBJ2-7, with D possibly being TRBD2 (5 bases). Looked up from germline, CDR1 is LGHDT and CDR2 is YNNKEL (reference sequence). V gave up 4 bases and J gave up 6 bases, with 10 bases separating them. This CDR3 has 12 amino acids. In DNA form, the CDR3 reads TGTGCCAGCAGCCGATTAGCGTTCGAGCAGTACTTC. Translating gives CASSRLAFEQYF.

The chain recombines TRBV7-2 with TRBJ1-1; perhaps TRBD1 as D (5 bases). V gave up 1 base and J gave up 1 base, with 10 bases separating them. In germline, CDR1 is SGHTA, CDR2 FQGNSA. This CDR3 is 15 amino acids long. The CDR3 DNA sequence: TGTGCCAGCAGCTTAGGTTGGACAAGGAACACTGAAGCTTTCTTT. It encodes CASSLGWTRNTEAFF.

This clone has just a few counts. The chain is built from TRBV7-6 and TRBJ1-1, with TRBD1 matching over 8 bases. The CDR3 covers 14 residues. CDR1 and CDR2 (germline): SGHVS, FNYEAQ. CDR3 loop: CARNFRGPHPEAFF. The DNA for the CDR3 is TGTGCGAGAAATTTCAGGGGGCCCCATCCTGAAGCTTTCTTT. The complete variable domain, with remaining parts taken from reference TRBV7-6 and TRBJ1-1, reads GAGVSQSPRYKVTKRGQDVALRCDPISGHVSLYWYRQALGQGPEFLTYFNYEAQQDKSGLPNDRFSAERPEGSISTLTIQRTEQRDSAMYRCARNFRGPHPEAFFGQGTRLTVV.

The chain has TRBV6-1 and TRBJ2-7; D is unclear. V was trimmed by 2 bases and J by 4 bases, leaving 15 bases between them. This CDR3 contains 15 residues. Germline V lookup: CDR1 MNHNS, CDR2 SASEGT. The CDR3 loop is CASSELAVGSYEQYF. The CDR3 DNA is TGTGCCAGCAGTGAATTGGCCGTGGGCTCTTACGAGCAGTACTTC.

The DNA of the CDR3 is TGTGCCAGCAGTTACTCAGGTCTAGCGCAAGAGACCCAGTACTTC. Its translation is CASSYSGLAQETQYF. J is TRBJ2-5 and V is TRBV6-5; perhaps TRBD2 as D (6 bases). With 0 bases removed from V and 2 bases from J, the gap between germline ends came to 10 bases. The CDR3 is 15 amino acids. Germline V gene data show CDR1 as MNHEY and CDR2 as SVGAGI.

This chain joins TRBV18 and TRBJ2-7; 9 nucleotides align to TRBD1. The V segment lost 5 bases and the J segment 6 bases; nucleotides outside the gene matches: 11. In germline, CDR1 is KGHSH, CDR2 LQKENI. The CDR3 loop spans 15 amino acids. CDR3 bases: TGTGCCAGCTCAGAAGTGGGACAGGGTCCCCGCGAGCAGTACTTC. Translated, it gives CASSEVGQGPREQYF.

The rearrangement links TRBV27 to TRBJ2-1; maybe TRBD2 (6 bases). Trimming pared 6 bases from V and 1 base from J, leaving 13 bases between. The CDR3 covers 15 residues. Germline CDR1 and CDR2: MNHEY and SMNVEV (reference sequence). The CDR3 sequence: CASRFGGMSYNEQFF. DNA for the CDR3: TGTGCCAGCAGATTCGGAGGGATGTCCTACAATGAGCAGTTCTTC.

As for this clone: Different DNA sequences within this sample yield the same CDR3. The V gene is TRBV7-9, the J gene TRBJ1-1; D is possibly TRBD1 (6 bases). This CDR3 comprises 15 residues. V was pared by 2 bases and J by 1 base, with 11 bases between. Germline CDR1 SEHNR, CDR2 FQNEAQ (reference sequence). CDR3 sequence (DNA): TGTGCCAGCAGCTTAAGGCAGGGGCCGAACACTGAAGCTTTCTTT. This translates into CASSLRQGPNTEAFF.

This clone was counted once. The gene calls are TRBV28 and TRBJ1-1; 9 bases align to TRBD1. V lost 6 bases to trimming and J lost 1 base; unmatched junction nucleotides: 3. Germline CDR1 is MDHEN and CDR2 is SYDVKM. The CDR3 is 14 amino acids. Written as DNA, the CDR3 is TGTGCCAGCAGCGGGACAGGGCCGAACACTGAAGCTTTCTTT. Translation gives CASSGTGPNTEAFF.

V is TRBV10-2 and J is TRBJ2-1; 10 nucleotides match TRBD2. Germline CDR1 reads WSHSY; CDR2 reads SAAADI. After removal of 6 bases from V and 1 base from J, the junction contained 12 bases not matched to a gene. This CDR3 spans 18 amino acids. CDR3 residues: CASRVDQAGGPSYNEQFF. For the CDR3, the DNA is TGCGCCAGCAGAGTAGATCAAGCGGGGGGGCCGTCCTACAATGAGCAGTTCTTC.

The rearrangement joins TRBV29-1 to TRBJ2-7; 11 bases fit TRBD1. The trim removed 6 bases at V and 6 bases at J, leaving 7 bases unmatched. Germline V gene sequence: CDR1 SQVTM, CDR2 ANQGSEA. The CDR3 runs to 13 residues. For the CDR3, the DNA is TGCAGCGTAACCGGACAGGGGGCGGCCGAGCAGTACTTC. It codes for CSVTGQGAAEQYF.

The chain couples TRBV11-1 to TRBJ2-2, with D tentatively TRBD2 (6 bases). The CDR3 runs 15 residues. Germline V gives CDR1 SGHAT, CDR2 FQDESV (reference sequence). The V end was cut by 3 bases, the J end by 4 bases, with 12 bases between. CDR3 sequence reads: CASSFGGSGTGELFF. CDR3 bases: TGTGCCAGCAGCTTCGGAGGGAGCGGCACCGGGGAGCTGTTTTTT. Drawing the rest from reference TRBV11-1 and TRBJ2-2, the complete variable domain is EAEVAQSPRYKITEKSQAVAFWCDPISGHATLYWYRQILGQGPELLVQFQDESVVDDSQLPKDRFSAERLKGVDSTLKIQPAELGDSAMYLCASSFGGSGTGELFFGEGSRLTVL.

V gene TRBV19 combines with J gene TRBJ2-7; tentative D call: TRBD1 (6 bases). V gave up 4 bases and J gave up 3 bases, with 13 bases separating them. Germline V lookup: CDR1 LNHDA, CDR2 SQIVND (reference sequence). This CDR3 contains 14 residues. The CDR3 loop reads CASSTRVGGYEQYF. Here the CDR3 DNA reads TGTGCCAGTAGTACGAGGGTAGGGGGCTACGAGCAGTACTTC. Together with reference TRBV19 and TRBJ2-7, the CDR3 gives the full variable domain: DGGITQSPKYLFRKEGQNVTLSCEQNLNHDAMYWYRQDPGQGLRLIYYSQIVNDFQKGDIAEGYSVSREKKESFPLTVTSAQKNPTAFYLCASSTRVGGYEQYFGPGTRLTVT.

The CDR3: CASSYSGPLLTQYF. CDR3 DNA: TGTGCCAGCAGTTACTCGGGCCCCCTCTTGACCCAGTACTTC. The genes are TRBV6-2 or TRBV6-3 and TRBJ2-5; no reliable D call. Looked up from germline, CDR1 is MNHEY and CDR2 is SVGEGT. CDR3 size: 14 residues. V was clipped by 0 bases and J by 7 bases, with 12 bases between them.

The genes are TRBV28 and TRBJ2-7, with a tentative D call TRBD1 (6 bases). The V and J ends lost 2 bases and 4 bases respectively, with 15 bases between them. Per the germline V gene, CDR1 is MDHEN and CDR2 is SYDVKM. CDR3 length equals 15 residues. In DNA form, the CDR3 reads TGTGCCAGCAGTTTAATCGGGCAGGGGAAATACGAGCAGTACTTC. Translation gives CASSLIGQGKYEQYF.

The CDR3, as DNA: TGTGCCAGCAGCCGGAACGACAGGGGAACAGAGACCCAGTACTTC. It codes for CASSRNDRGTETQYF. The rearrangement uses TRBV3-1 (or the pseudogene TRBV3-2) and TRBJ2-5; TRBD1 aligns across 8 bases. The CDR3 is made up of 15 amino acids. Germline CDR1 is LGHDT and CDR2 is YNNKEL (reference sequence). The V gene end was trimmed by 4 bases and the J gene end by 4 bases; junction bases not matched to a gene: 8.

The J gene is TRBJ2-6, the V gene TRBV3-1 (or the pseudogene TRBV3-2), with a possible D match to TRBD1 (6 bases). From germline, CDR1 is LGHDT and CDR2 YNNKEL (reference sequence). Trimming removed 6 bases from V and 1 base from J, with 19 bases in between. This CDR3 comprises 18 residues. This chain's CDR3 is CASRFTGTSSSGANVLTF. CDR3 sequence (DNA): TGTGCCAGCAGGTTTACCGGGACATCGAGTTCTGGGGCCAACGTCCTGACTTTC.

This chain uses TRBV11-3 with TRBJ1-1, with no clear D. This CDR3 region has 15 residues. Germline V lookup: CDR1 SGHNT, CDR2 YENEEA. Trimming shortened V by 5 bases and J by 3 bases, and 16 bases separated the two germline ends. CDR3 sequence: CASSPRSRVDTEAFF. Here the CDR3 DNA reads TGTGCCAGCAGCCCCCGGAGCAGAGTGGACACTGAAGCTTTCTTT.

This chain connects TRBV4-3 to TRBJ1-3; 7 nucleotides match TRBD1. CDR3 length equals 17 residues. Germline V lookup: CDR1 LGHNA, CDR2 YSLEER. The junction had 6 bases not matched to a gene; V was cut back by 1 base and J by 0 bases. CDR3 residues: CASSQGPTGPSGNTIYF. In DNA form, the CDR3 reads TGCGCCAGCAGCCAAGGCCCGACAGGGCCCTCTGGAAACACCATATATTTT.

V usage is TRBV19 and J usage is TRBJ1-2, with 7 bases identical to TRBD1. CDR3 size: 18 residues. Unmatched junction bases numbered 21, after V lost 8 bases and J lost 3 bases. Per germline, CDR1 LNHDA and CDR2 SQIVND (reference sequence). The CDR3 reads CASAVGRGARGGYYGYTF. CDR3 coding DNA: TGTGCCAGTGCCGTGGGCAGGGGGGCTAGAGGAGGGTACTATGGCTACACCTTC.

This clone was detected only a few times. The chain couples TRBV18 to TRBJ1-5, with TRBD1 as a possible D gene (5 bases). The CDR3 is made up of 15 amino acids. V was shortened by 6 bases and J by 3 bases, with 15 bases between the two germline ends. The germline V gene has CDR1 KGHSH and CDR2 LQKENI. CDR3 residues: CASSKGADLNQPQHF. CDR3 DNA: TGTGCCAGCTCTAAAGGGGCAGACCTCAATCAGCCCCAGCATTTT.

This clone has a single count. The V and J genes are TRBV6-6 and TRBJ2-7; 12 bases are shared with TRBD2. The CDR3 contains 16 residues. Germline V lookup: CDR1 MNHNY, CDR2 SVGAGI (reference sequence). The trim removed 4 bases at V and 3 bases at J, leaving 7 bases unmatched. CDR3 sequence: CASSFFRTSGNYEQYF. DNA of the CDR3: TGTGCCAGCAGTTTCTTTAGGACTAGCGGGAACTACGAGCAGTACTTC.

V is TRBV9 and J is TRBJ1-6; 10 nucleotides line up with TRBD1. J was trimmed by 6 bases and V by 4 bases; bases with no gene match: 7. CDR3 length: 16 residues. Germline V gene sequence: CDR1 SGDLS, CDR2 YYNGEE. CDR3 DNA sequence: TGTGCCAGCAGCACACGGACAGGGGGTGGTAATTCACCCCTCCACTTT. Translated, it gives CASSTRTGGGNSPLHF.